A selection of T cell receptor beta chains follows, all from one sample in a study of control samples from healthy donors and cancer patients. The data were produced by immunoSEQ multiplex PCR, yet TCRdb's version contains in-frame clones alone and is incomplete. Of 400,000 to 500,000 clones in the sample, approximately 92% are singletons; the top ten hold 5.5% to 7.5%. The specimen was PBMCs. The source of these receptors is a middle-aged man with head and neck cancer. CDR3s include the opening cysteine and the closing phenylalanine or tryptophan. D genes are given only for firm matches. The listing skips clone size in some rows; elsewhere it reads once, few, many or a size class.

clone size,J gene,V gene,D gene,CDR3 protein,CDR3 DNA
-,TRBJ1-1,TRBV30,-,CAWSPMDTEAFF,TGTGCCTGGAGTCCCATGGACACTGAAGCTTTCTTT
once,TRBJ1-2,TRBV7-3,-,CASSLGRGYGYTF,TGTGCCAGCAGCTTAGGACGGGGCTATGGCTACACCTTC
-,TRBJ2-1,TRBV10-3,TRBD1,CAISDIQGTLNSNEQFF,TGTGCCATCAGTGACATACAGGGGACCCTTAATTCCAATGAGCAGTTCTTC
-,TRBJ2-2,TRBV9,-,CASSTGDSTGELFF,TGTGCCAGCAGTACGGGAGATAGCACCGGGGAGCTGTTTTTT
-,TRBJ1-1,TRBV30,TRBD1,CAWSGQGYTEAFF,TGTGCCTGGAGTGGACAGGGCTACACTGAAGCTTTCTTT
few,TRBJ1-2,TRBV9,TRBD1,CASSGDRGRRYTF,TGTGCCAGCAGCGGCGACAGGGGACGGCGCTACACCTTC
-,TRBJ2-5,TRBV4-3,-,CASSQVLGGPQETQYF,TGCGCCAGCAGCCAAGTTCTCGGGGGCCCTCAAGAGACCCAGTACTTC
-,TRBJ2-7,TRBV9,-,CASSVAPLGGITYEQYF,TGTGCCAGCAGCGTTGCACCATTAGGGGGGATAACCTACGAGCAGTACTTC
-,TRBJ2-1,TRBV7-2,-,CASSLGAGDKRNEQFF,TGTGCCAGCAGCTTAGGGGCAGGGGATAAGAGGAATGAGCAGTTCTTC
-,TRBJ2-1,TRBV30,-,CAWADPYNEQFF,TGTGCCTGGGCGGACCCGTACAATGAGCAGTTCTTC